These 24 T cell receptor beta chains were all obtained from the same sample, sequenced in a study of T cells expressing NK-cell markers. TCRdb reprocessed the 5' RACE reads and keeps a single row for each CDR3 protein, giving no DNA. The table counts 200,000 to 300,000 distinct CDR3 sequences; 0.3% to 0.45% lies in the top ten. What was sequenced was blood T cells: a sorted CD56 or NKG2C T cell subset, CD4+ or CD8+ T cells, or bulk PBMC T cells (not recorded which). These receptors were collected from a man younger than 35 in good health.

This chain joins TRBV7-6 and TRBJ2-1; the D gene TCRdb calls, TRBD2, cannot be checked with no DNA. The CDR3 length is 12 residues. Germline CDR1 is SGHVS and CDR2 is FNYEAQ. CDR3 loop: CASAAEEGEQFF.

This rearrangement joins TRBV7-2 to TRBJ1-1; TCRdb's D gene call, TRBD1, goes unchecked for lack of DNA. Germline-derived CDR1 and CDR2 are SGHTA and FQGNSA. This CDR3 contains 12 residues. CDR3 sequence reads: CASRFTGGEAFF.

The genes are TRBV12-3 or TRBV12-4 and TRBJ2-3; TCRdb picks TRBD2, but there is no DNA to check that call. This CDR3 contains 15 residues. CDR3 region: CASSPRSGRGDTQYF.

The chain employs TRBV12-3 or TRBV12-4 and TRBJ2-4; the D call from TCRdb, TRBD2, cannot be confirmed without DNA. This CDR3 is built from 16 residues. CDR3 sequence: CASSLGQAAGGNIQYF.

The V and J genes are TRBV20-1 and TRBJ1-1; no DNA is available, so the TRBD1 call from TCRdb remains unchecked. The CDR3 loop spans 13 amino acids. Germline CDR1 and CDR2: DFQATT and SNEGSKA (reference sequence). CDR3 sequence reads: CSAFPPSGAEAFF.

This rearrangement joins TRBV5-1 to TRBJ2-6; the TCRdb D gene call, TRBD2, has no DNA to confirm it. The germline gives CDR1 SGHRS, CDR2 YFSETQ. This CDR3 spans 19 amino acids. CDR3 in amino acids: CASSLYLAGALSGANVLTF.

The rearrangement uses TRBV18 and TRBJ2-7; TCRdb outputs TRBD2, but without DNA this stays unchecked. CDR3 length: 14 amino acids. Germline V gene lookup returns CDR1 KGHSH and CDR2 LQKENI. The CDR3 protein is CASSSYSGIYEQYF. Drawing the rest from reference TRBV18 and TRBJ2-7, the complete variable domain is NAGVMQNPRHLVRRRGQEARLRCSPMKGHSHVYWYRQLPEEGLKFMVYLQKENIIDESGMPKERFSAEFPKEGPSILRIQQVVRGDSAAYFCASSSYSGIYEQYFGPGTRLTVT.

J is TRBJ2-5 and V is TRBV12-3 or TRBV12-4; TCRdb names TRBD1, which stays unverified in the absence of DNA. This CDR3 has 12 residues. This chain's CDR3 is CASSPVRETQYF.

This sequence joins TRBV14 and TRBJ2-5. Germline V gene sequence: CDR1 SGHDN, CDR2 FVKESK. The CDR3 runs 16 residues. This CDR3 is CASSQLPEYLKETQYF.

The chain couples TRBV6-2 or TRBV6-3 to TRBJ2-1; TCRdb reports TRBD1, a call that lacks DNA to check it against. Germline V gives CDR1 MNHEY, CDR2 SVGEGT. The CDR3 has 17 amino acids. This CDR3 reads CASSRSWGLGGNNEQFF.

The genes are TRBV9 and TRBJ2-3; the D call of TRBD1 rests on TCRdb alone, since no DNA is present to check it. CDR1 and CDR2 (germline): SGDLS, YYNGEE. The CDR3 is 14 residues long. CDR3 sequence reads: CASSVGPSADTQYF.

V usage is TRBV25-1 and J usage is TRBJ1-2; with no DNA, the TCRdb D assignment of TRBD1 cannot be verified. Per the germline V gene, CDR1 is MGHDK and CDR2 is SYGVNS. CDR3 length: 13 amino acids. CDR3: CASSPGTGEGYTF.

The CDR3 sequence is CASSSLAGGGTQYF. This chain links TRBV7-2 with TRBJ2-3; TCRdb picks TRBD2, but there is no DNA to check that call. Germline values: CDR1 SGHTA, CDR2 FQGNSA. This CDR3 region has 14 residues.

This sequence joins TRBV4-2 and TRBJ1-3. The CDR3 spans 15 residues. The germline V gene has CDR1 LGHNA and CDR2 YNFKEQ. The CDR3: CASSQRAGSGNTIYF.

The rearrangement links TRBV7-9 to TRBJ2-7; TCRdb returns TRBD2, unconfirmable since there is no DNA. Germline CDR1 SEHNR, CDR2 FQNEAQ (reference sequence). The CDR3 extends over 15 amino acids. CDR3 sequence reads: CASSLGPGLLYEQYF. The full variable domain, its missing parts supplied by reference TRBV7-9 and TRBJ2-7, is DTGVSQNPRHKITKRGQNVTFRCDPISEHNRLYWYRQTLGQGPEFLTYFQNEAQLEKSRLLSDRFSAERPKGSFSTLEIQRTEQGDSAMYLCASSLGPGLLYEQYFGPGTRLTVT.

The CDR3 reads CASSPPRGRIADTQYF. The chain couples TRBV27 to TRBJ2-3; lacking DNA, the TRBD2 call made by TCRdb goes unchecked. This CDR3 is built from 16 residues. Per germline, CDR1 MNHEY and CDR2 SMNVEV (reference sequence).

The chain employs TRBV29-1 and TRBJ1-1. The CDR3 length is 13 residues. Germline CDR1 is SQVTM and CDR2 is ANQGSEA. The CDR3 sequence is CSVAQALNTEAFF.

The chain combines TRBV7-3 with TRBJ2-1. Germline V gene data show CDR1 as SGHTA and CDR2 as FQGTGA. The length of the CDR3 is 12 residues. The CDR3 reads CASSFFPNEQFF. Filled out from reference TRBV7-3 and TRBJ2-1, the complete variable domain reads GAGVSQTPSNKVTEKGKYVELRCDPISGHTALYWYRQSLGQGPEFLIYFQGTGAADDSGLPNDRFFAVRPEGSVSTLKIQRTERGDSAVYLCASSFFPNEQFFGPGTRLTVL.

The chain carries TRBV10-1 and TRBJ2-1; TCRdb reports TRBD2, a call that lacks DNA to check it against. This CDR3 has 15 amino acids. Per germline, CDR1 WNHNN and CDR2 SYGVQD (reference sequence). Here the CDR3 reads CASRVREGGYNEQFF.

J is TRBJ1-5 and V is TRBV18. The CDR3 is 14 amino acids. Germline assignment: CDR1 KGHSH and CDR2 LQKENI. The chain's CDR3 is CASSPSREEVPQHF.

CDR3: CASSPGKWRDSPLHF. The chain combines TRBV12-3 or TRBV12-4 with TRBJ1-6; there is no DNA to check the TCRdb D call of TRBD1. The length of the CDR3 is 15 residues.

The chain employs TRBV4-2 and TRBJ1-6. CDR1 and CDR2 (germline): LGHNA, YNFKEQ. The length of the CDR3 is 15 residues. This CDR3 is CASSQDRGMRSPLHF.

The rearrangement links TRBV6-1 to TRBJ2-2; TCRdb indicates TRBD2, and absent DNA this call remains unverified. Germline V lookup: CDR1 MNHNS, CDR2 SASEGT. There are 14 residues in the CDR3. The CDR3 region is CASSPAGRTGELFF.

The rearrangement links TRBV7-9 to TRBJ1-2; absent DNA, TCRdb's TRBD1 call cannot be checked. Germline V gene lookup returns CDR1 SEHNR and CDR2 FQNEAQ (reference sequence). This CDR3 contains 15 residues. CDR3 region: CASSSEVTGWYGYTF.